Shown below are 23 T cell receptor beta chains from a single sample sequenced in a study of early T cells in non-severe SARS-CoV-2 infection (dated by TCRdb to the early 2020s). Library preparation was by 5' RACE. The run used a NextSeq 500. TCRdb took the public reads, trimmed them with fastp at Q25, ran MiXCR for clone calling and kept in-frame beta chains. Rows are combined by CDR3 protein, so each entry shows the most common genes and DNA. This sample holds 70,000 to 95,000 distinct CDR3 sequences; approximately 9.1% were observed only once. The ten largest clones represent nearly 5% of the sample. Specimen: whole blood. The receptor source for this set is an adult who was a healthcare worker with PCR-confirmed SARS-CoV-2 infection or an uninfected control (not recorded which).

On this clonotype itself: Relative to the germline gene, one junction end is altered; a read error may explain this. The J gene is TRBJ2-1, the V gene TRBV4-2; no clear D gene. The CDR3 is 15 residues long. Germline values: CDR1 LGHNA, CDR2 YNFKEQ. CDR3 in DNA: TGTGCCAGCAACCAAGATTATGGAGAAACCAATGAGCAGTTCTTC. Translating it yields CASNQDYGETNEQFF.

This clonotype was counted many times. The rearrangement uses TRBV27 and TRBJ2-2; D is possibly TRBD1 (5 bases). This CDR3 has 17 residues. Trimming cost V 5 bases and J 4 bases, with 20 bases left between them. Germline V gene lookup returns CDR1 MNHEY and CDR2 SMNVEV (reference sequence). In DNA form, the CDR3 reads TGTGCCAGCAGTGCCACATGGGCAGGGCTAGGCACCGGGGAGCTGTTTTTT. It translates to CASSATWAGLGTGELFF.

The CDR3 nucleotides read TGCAGTGCTTGCACGGACAGTTGGGGAAACACTGAAGCTTTCTTT. Residues: CSACTDSWGNTEAFF. The chain carries TRBV20-1 and TRBJ1-1; D might be TRBD1 (6 bases). The CDR3 is made up of 15 amino acids. V was shortened by 5 bases and J by 2 bases, with 18 bases between the two germline ends. The germline gives CDR1 DFQATT, CDR2 SNEGSKA (reference sequence).

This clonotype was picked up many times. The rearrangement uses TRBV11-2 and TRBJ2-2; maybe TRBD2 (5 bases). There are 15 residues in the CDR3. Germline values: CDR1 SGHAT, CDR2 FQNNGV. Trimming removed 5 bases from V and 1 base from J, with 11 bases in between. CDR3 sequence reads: CASSQRLGNTGELFF. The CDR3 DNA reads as TGTGCCAGCAGCCAGCGGTTAGGGAACACCGGGGAGCTGTTTTTT.

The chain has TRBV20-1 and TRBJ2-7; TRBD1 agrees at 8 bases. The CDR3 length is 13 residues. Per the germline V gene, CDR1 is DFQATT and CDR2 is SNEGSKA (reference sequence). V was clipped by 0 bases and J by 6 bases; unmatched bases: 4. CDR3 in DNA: TGCAGTGCTAGAGACCTGACAGGGGTCGAGCAGTACTTC. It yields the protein CSARDLTGVEQYF.

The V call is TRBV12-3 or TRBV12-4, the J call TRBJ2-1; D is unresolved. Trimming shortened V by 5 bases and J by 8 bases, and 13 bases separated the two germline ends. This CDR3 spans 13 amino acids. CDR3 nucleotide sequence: TGTGCCAGCAGTGGACCCCCCACGGATGAGCAGTTCTTC. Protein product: CASSGPPTDEQFF.

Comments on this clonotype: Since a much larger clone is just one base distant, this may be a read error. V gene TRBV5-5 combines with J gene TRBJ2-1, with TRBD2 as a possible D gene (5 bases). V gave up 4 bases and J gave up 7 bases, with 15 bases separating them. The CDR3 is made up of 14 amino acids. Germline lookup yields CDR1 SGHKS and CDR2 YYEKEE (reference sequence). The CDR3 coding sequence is TGTGCCAGCAGCGGCGCGGGTCCGATAAATGAGCAGTTCTTC. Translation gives CASSGAGPINEQFF.

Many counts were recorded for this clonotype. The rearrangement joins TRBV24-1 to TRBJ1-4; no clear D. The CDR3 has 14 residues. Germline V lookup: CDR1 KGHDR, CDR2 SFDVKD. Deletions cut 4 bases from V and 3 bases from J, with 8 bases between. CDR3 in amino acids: CATSDSPPNEKLFF. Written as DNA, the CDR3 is TGTGCCACCAGTGACTCACCCCCTAATGAAAAACTGTTTTTT.

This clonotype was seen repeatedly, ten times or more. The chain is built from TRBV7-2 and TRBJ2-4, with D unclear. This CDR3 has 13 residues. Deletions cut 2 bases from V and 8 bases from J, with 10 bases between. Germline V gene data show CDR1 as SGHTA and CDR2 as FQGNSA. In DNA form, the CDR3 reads TGTGCCAGCAGCTTATCCGGTAGACACATTCAGTACTTC. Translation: CASSLSGRHIQYF.

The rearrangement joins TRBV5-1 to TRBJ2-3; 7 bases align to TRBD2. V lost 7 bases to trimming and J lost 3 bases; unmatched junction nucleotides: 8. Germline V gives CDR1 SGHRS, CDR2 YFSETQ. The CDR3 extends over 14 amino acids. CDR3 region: CASSSGKATDTQYF. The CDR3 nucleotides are TGCGCCAGCTCGAGCGGGAAGGCGACAGATACGCAGTATTTT.

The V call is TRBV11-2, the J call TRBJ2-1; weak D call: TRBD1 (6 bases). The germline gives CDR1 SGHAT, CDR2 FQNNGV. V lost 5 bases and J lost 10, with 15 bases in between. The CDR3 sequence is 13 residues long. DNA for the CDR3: TGTGCCAGCAGCACCCGGGACATAAGCGAGCAGTTCTTC. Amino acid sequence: CASSTRDISEQFF.

This chain's CDR3 is CASSYSMGRGDTQYF. The CDR3 DNA reads TGTGCCAGCAGTTACTCGATGGGGCGGGGAGATACGCAGTATTTT. The rearrangement links TRBV6-6 to TRBJ2-3, with D maybe TRBD2 (6 bases). V lost 0 bases to trimming and J lost 5 bases, with 12 bases between them. CDR3 length equals 15 residues. Germline CDR1 is MNHNY and CDR2 is SVGAGI (reference sequence).

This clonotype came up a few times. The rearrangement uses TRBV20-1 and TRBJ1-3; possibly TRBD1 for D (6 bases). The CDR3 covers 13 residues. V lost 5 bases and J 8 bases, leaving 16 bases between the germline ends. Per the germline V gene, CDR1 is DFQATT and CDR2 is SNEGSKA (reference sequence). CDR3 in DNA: TGCAGTGCTGGTAGACAGGCCGGGGACACCATATATTTT. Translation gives CSAGRQAGDTIYF.

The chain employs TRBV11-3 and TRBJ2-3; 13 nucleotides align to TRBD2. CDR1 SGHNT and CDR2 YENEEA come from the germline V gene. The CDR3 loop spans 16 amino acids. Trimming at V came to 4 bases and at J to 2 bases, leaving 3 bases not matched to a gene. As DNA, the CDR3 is TGTGCCAGCAGCTCAGGGACTAGCGGGAACACAGATACGCAGTATTTT. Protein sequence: CASSSGTSGNTDTQYF.

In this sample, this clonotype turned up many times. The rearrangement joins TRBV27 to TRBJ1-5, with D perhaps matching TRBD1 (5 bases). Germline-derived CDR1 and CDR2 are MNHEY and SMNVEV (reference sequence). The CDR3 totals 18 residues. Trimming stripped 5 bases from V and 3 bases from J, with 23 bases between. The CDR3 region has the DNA TGTGCCAGCAGTCCTATGGGGGAGCTATTGCTGGCCAATCAGCCCCAGCATTTT. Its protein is CASSPMGELLLANQPQHF.

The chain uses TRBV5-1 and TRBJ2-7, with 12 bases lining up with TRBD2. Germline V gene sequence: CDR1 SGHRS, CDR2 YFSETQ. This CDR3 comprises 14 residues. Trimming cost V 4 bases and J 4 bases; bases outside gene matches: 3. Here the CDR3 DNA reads TGCGCCAGCAGCGGAACTAGCGGGAGGTACGAGCAGTACTTC. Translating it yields CASSGTSGRYEQYF.

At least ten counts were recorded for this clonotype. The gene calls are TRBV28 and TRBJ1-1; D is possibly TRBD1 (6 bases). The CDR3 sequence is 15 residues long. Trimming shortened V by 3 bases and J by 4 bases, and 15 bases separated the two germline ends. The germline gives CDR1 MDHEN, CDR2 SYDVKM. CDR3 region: CASSFAGVAGTEAFF. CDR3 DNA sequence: TGTGCCAGCAGTTTTGCAGGGGTAGCAGGCACTGAAGCTTTCTTT.

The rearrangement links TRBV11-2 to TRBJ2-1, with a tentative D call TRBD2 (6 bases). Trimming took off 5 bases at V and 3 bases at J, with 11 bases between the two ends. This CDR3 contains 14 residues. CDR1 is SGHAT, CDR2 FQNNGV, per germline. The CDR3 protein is CASSPEGYYNEQFF. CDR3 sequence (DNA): TGTGCCAGCAGCCCGGAGGGATACTACAATGAGCAGTTCTTC.

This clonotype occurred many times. CDR3 in amino acids: CASSPPGGAGDEQYF. The CDR3, as DNA: TGTGCCAGCAGCCCGCCTGGTGGGGCGGGCGACGAGCAGTACTTC. The chain uses TRBV6-6 and TRBJ2-7; D is possibly TRBD1 or TRBD2 (5 bases each). In germline, CDR1 is MNHNY, CDR2 SVGAGI (reference sequence). V gave up 6 bases and J gave up 5 bases, with 20 bases separating them. There are 15 residues in the CDR3.

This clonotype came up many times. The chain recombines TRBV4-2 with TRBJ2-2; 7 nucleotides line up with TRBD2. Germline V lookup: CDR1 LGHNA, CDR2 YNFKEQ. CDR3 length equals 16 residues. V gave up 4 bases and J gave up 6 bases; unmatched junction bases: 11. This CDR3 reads CASSPSRGEQSGELFF. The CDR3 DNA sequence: TGTGCCAGCAGCCCCTCTCGGGGGGAGCAATCCGGGGAGCTGTTTTTT.

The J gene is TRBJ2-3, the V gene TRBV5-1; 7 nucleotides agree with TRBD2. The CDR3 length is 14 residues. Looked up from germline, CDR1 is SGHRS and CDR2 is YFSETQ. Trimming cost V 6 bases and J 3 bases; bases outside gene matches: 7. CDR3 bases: TGCGCCAGCAACGCGGGAGTTTTGACAGATACGCAGTATTTT. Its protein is CASNAGVLTDTQYF. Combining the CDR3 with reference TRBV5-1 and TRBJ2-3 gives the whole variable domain KAGVTQTPRYLIKTRGQQVTLSCSPISGHRSVSWYQQTPGQGLQFLFEYFSETQRNKGNFPGRFSGRQFSNSRSEMNVSTLELGDSALYLCASNAGVLTDTQYFGPGTRLTVL.

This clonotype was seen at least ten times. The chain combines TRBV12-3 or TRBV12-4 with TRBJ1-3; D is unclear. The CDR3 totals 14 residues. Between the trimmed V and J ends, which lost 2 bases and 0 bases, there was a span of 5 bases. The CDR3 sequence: CASSLRISGNTIYF. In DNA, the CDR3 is TGTGCCAGCAGTTTACGGATCTCTGGAAACACCATATATTTT.

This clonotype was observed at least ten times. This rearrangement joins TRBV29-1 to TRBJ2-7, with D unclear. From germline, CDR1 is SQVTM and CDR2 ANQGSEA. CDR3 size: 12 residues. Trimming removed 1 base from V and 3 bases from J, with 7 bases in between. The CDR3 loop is CSVEADNYEQYF. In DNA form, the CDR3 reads TGCAGCGTTGAAGCCGACAACTACGAGCAGTACTTC.